The T cell receptor beta chain under discussion was sequenced for a study of CD8 T cells in Susac syndrome. The V gene's germline CDR1 is MGHRA and CDR2 YSYEKL. V trimming: 3 bases; J trimming: 8 bases; junction bases outside the gene matches: 15. This CDR3 has 19 residues. Roughly 0.45 to 1 ug RNA was reverse transcribed with random hexamers. TCRdb passed the immunoSEQ multiplex PCR reads through MiXCR, listing each CDR3 protein once. In the table there are about 22,000 distinct CDR3 sequences, roughly 93% of which are singletons. The T cells that were sequenced for TCR beta were CD8+ and CD4+ cells from blood.

This chain uses TRBV4-1 with TRBJ2-1; 14 nucleotides match TRBD2. The source material was CD8+ T cells from PBMCs. This sequence was found in a human donor in good health. CDR3 in DNA: TGCGCCAGCAGCCATCCTGGGACTAGCGGGGGCCCTGGCAAGGATGAGCAGTTCTTC. Translating it yields CASSHPGTSGGPGKDEQFF.